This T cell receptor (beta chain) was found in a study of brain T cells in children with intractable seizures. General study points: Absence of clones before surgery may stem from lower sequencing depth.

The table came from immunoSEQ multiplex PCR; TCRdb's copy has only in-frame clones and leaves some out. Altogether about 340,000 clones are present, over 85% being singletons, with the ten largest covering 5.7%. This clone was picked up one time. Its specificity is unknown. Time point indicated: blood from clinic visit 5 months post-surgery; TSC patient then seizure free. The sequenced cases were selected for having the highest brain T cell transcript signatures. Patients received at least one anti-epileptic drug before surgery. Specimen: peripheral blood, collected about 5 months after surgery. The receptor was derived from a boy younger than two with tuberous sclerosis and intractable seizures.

CDR3 sequence reads: CASSSDRGAMNTEAFF. DNA for the CDR3: TGTGCCAGCTCAAGCGACAGGGGAGCCATGAACACTGAAGCTTTCTTT. The chain is built from TRBV18 and TRBJ1-1, with TRBD1 matching 8 bases. This CDR3 has 16 amino acids. V lost 5 bases, J lost 0 bases, and 8 bases stayed unmatched. CDR1 and CDR2 (germline): KGHSH, LQKENI.